Described below is a single T cell receptor beta chain sequence and its context. Its specificity is not known. V was cut by 0 bases and J by 8 bases, with 13 bases left in between. Per the germline V gene, CDR1 is LGHNA and CDR2 is YSLEER. The CDR3 loop spans 14 amino acids. The data belong to a study of T cells in localized non-small cell lung cancer. Whole-study findings and limits: Within adjacent lung there appeared a median approximately 57 of the top 100 tumor clones. In the blood, greater T cell density corresponded to longer overall survival. As only one tumor region underwent sequencing, heterogeneity remains possible. Highest T cell clonality was seen in uninvolved adjacent lung, surpassing that measured in tumor.

The table came from immunoSEQ multiplex PCR; TCRdb's copy has only in-frame clones and leaves some out. The sample contains some 22,000 clones, less than 85% of which appear only once. The chain is built from TRBV4-3 and TRBJ1-2; D not resolved. Specimen: peripheral blood, collected before any cancer treatment. The clonotype comes from a man aged 35-75 years with stage I lung adenocarcinoma. The CDR3 protein is CASSQDRAGWGYTF. The CDR3 coding sequence is TGCGCCAGCAGCCAAGATAGGGCAGGTTGGGGCTACACCTTC.